Reported below is one TCR beta chain. The sample holds a few counts of this clonotype. What antigen it recognizes has not been identified. It has no much larger one-base neighbor in the sample; base qualities were not kept. The sample originates from a study of CD8+CD57+ T cells in acquired aplastic anemia (dated by TCRdb to the late 2010s). About the investigation overall: CD8+CD57+ expansion was defined as frequency above the mean frequency observed in healthy subjects. The paper's findings and limits, for the study overall: In patients, diversity was lower in CD8+CD57+ cells than in the total CD4+ and CD8+ cell pools. CD8+ Simpson's diversity did not differ significantly between patients and healthy controls (P=0.060). About 30 CD8+ CDR3 sequences were found in both patients and controls but appeared to be highly expressed in patients and within the immunodominant clones of the patients.

TCR beta VDJ combination and CDR3 sequence profiling used genomic DNA as the template. An Illumina HiSeq 2000 was the platform used for TCR repertoire sequencing. In the paper's pipeline: TRBV/TRBJ rearrangement plots, CDR3 size and DJ length profiles, and Simpson's diversity index were used to assess repertoires. The most abundant DNA sequence in the deep sequencing data was defined as the immunodominant clone. CDR3 amino acid sequences were checked for sharing across subjects and were also compared against the VDJdb database and published repertoires. TCRdb handled the public reads itself, with Q25 trimming in fastp and clone calling in MiXCR, and kept productive beta chains. Here each entry gathers all rows of one CDR3 protein and keeps the most common genes and DNA. The V and J calls come from TCRdb's annotation, not from the publication. Present in this sample are about 20,000 distinct CDR3 sequences, about 40% of which were seen just once. The ten largest account for 80% to 90% of the sample.

Trimming removed 0 bases from V and 5 bases from J, leaving 4 bases between the germline ends. Counted from cysteine to phenylalanine, this CDR3 has 12 amino acids. CDR3 DNA is the only sequence kept; it has 36 bases, read in frame from the first base. Looking up the germline V gene yields CDR1 SGHRS and CDR2 YFSETQ. Expansion of CD8+CD57+ cells had been shown by flow cytometry in the patients chosen for sequencing. For 2 of the 12 patients, enough cells were available to additionally sequence CD8+CD57+ effector memory cells. Every patient had severe acquired aplastic anemia, diagnosed using the International Study of Aplastic Anemia and Agranulocytosis and Camitta criteria. Patients had received no therapy at the time of blood sampling. CD8+CD57+ cells were bead-enriched, yielding a mean of 1.6 ug of DNA. The study deep-sequenced TCR repertoires of sorted CD4+ and CD8+ blood T cells from severe aplastic anemia patients and healthy subjects. In the USA, patient enrollment took place under clinicaltrials.gov protocols 00001620, 01623167, 00001397, 00071045, 00081523 and 00961064. Ficoll-Paque density gradient centrifugation was used to isolate peripheral blood mononuclear cells.

The chain joins TRBV5-1 to TRBJ2-3, with the D gene not clear enough to name. Sequencing was done on a sample of CD8+CD57+ T cells sorted from PBMCs. The sample's cell subset or site, from its label and the paper: bead-enriched CD8+CD57+ effector memory T cells from SAA patients. The clonotype originates from a human donor with aplastic anemia. The DNA sequence reads TGCGCCAGCAGCTTGGGTGGAGATACGCAGTATTTT. This codes for CASSLGGDTQYF.